The rows below give T cell receptor beta chains drawn from one sample of a study of blood T cell repertoires in COVID-19. Repertoires were generated with immunoSEQ multiplex PCR, while TCRdb's copy carries only in-frame clones and drops some. Of hundreds of thousands of clones listed, 80% to 90% are singletons. Input material: PBMCs or T cells enriched from blood (not recorded which). These TCRs come from a man aged 25-45 years who had recovered from COVID-19. Each CDR3 is given with its conserved first and last residue. A D gene is named only where the DNA matches it firmly. A clone size is listed for some rows: how often the clone was seen (once, few, many), or a class if it is expanded.

clone_size,v_call,d_call,j_call,cdr3_aa,cdr3_nt
-,TRBV5-1,-,TRBJ2-1,CASGPTTLGEQFF,TGCGCCAGCGGCCCGACAACGCTTGGGGAGCAGTTCTTC
-,TRBV5-1,-,TRBJ2-7,CASSLRQGFYEQYF,TGCGCCAGCAGCTTACGGCAGGGCTTCTACGAGCAGTACTTC
-,TRBV28,TRBD1,TRBJ2-2,CASRGQGWSGELFF,TGTGCCAGCAGGGGACAGGGATGGTCCGGGGAGCTGTTTTTT
-,TRBV27,TRBD1,TRBJ1-5,CASRDRMYQPQHF,TGTGCCAGCAGGGACAGGATGTATCAGCCCCAGCATTTT
-,TRBV12-3/TRBV12-4,-,TRBJ2-7,CASSLRGEEQYF,TGTGCCAGCAGTTTAAGGGGTGAAGAGCAGTACTTC
once,TRBV19,TRBD1,TRBJ1-5,CASSIRDRTNQPQHF,TGTGCCAGTAGTATCCGGGACAGGACCAATCAGCCCCAGCATTTT
-,TRBV19,TRBD1,TRBJ1-4,CASTADRGIANEKLFF,TGTGCCAGTACCGCCGACAGGGGGATAGCTAATGAAAAACTGTTTTTT
-,TRBV19,-,TRBJ1-2,CASRVSHGGYTF,TGTGCCAGTAGGGTGAGTCACGGTGGCTACACCTTC
few,TRBV4-2,-,TRBJ1-6,CASSQETPGGLRNSPLHF,TGTGCCAGCAGCCAAGAAACCCCCGGGGGTTTAAGAAATTCACCCCTCCACTTT
-,TRBV7-9,-,TRBJ1-5,CASSLGGPTGDQPQHF,TGTGCCAGCAGCTTAGGAGGGCCGACAGGAGATCAGCCCCAGCATTTT
-,TRBV3-1/TRBV3-2,-,TRBJ2-1,CASSQDSLILSSYNEQFF,TGTGCCAGCAGCCAAGATAGTTTAATTTTAAGCTCCTACAATGAGCAGTTCTTC
-,TRBV9,-,TRBJ1-5,CASSVTGSNQPQHF,TGTGCCAGCAGCGTTACAGGGAGCAATCAGCCCCAGCATTTT
-,TRBV7-8,TRBD1,TRBJ2-6,CASSRTGGFSGANVLTF,TGTGCCAGCAGCCGGACAGGGGGCTTCTCTGGGGCCAACGTCCTGACTTTC
-,TRBV24-1,TRBD2,TRBJ2-3,CATSDWVAGGGTDTQYF,TGTGCCACCAGTGATTGGGTAGCGGGGGGTGGCACAGATACGCAGTATTTT
once,TRBV9,TRBD2,TRBJ2-1,CASSVRTSNNEQFF,TGTGCCAGCAGCGTCCGGACTAGCAACAATGAGCAGTTCTTC
-,TRBV19,TRBD1,TRBJ1-5,CASSTDRALGGGNQPQHF,TGTGCCAGTAGTACCGACAGGGCCCTCGGAGGGGGCAATCAGCCCCAGCATTTT
-,TRBV9,TRBD2,TRBJ2-7,CASSPELAGSFSYEQYF,TGTGCCAGCAGCCCCGAACTAGCGGGTTCCTTCTCCTACGAGCAGTACTTC
few,TRBV5-6,TRBD1,TRBJ2-7,CASSLGQGKYEQYF,TGTGCCAGCAGCTTAGGACAGGGGAAGTACGAGCAGTACTTC
-,TRBV7-9,TRBD2,TRBJ2-7,CASGVGAGVDEQYF,TGTGCCAGCGGCGTTGGAGCGGGAGTTGACGAGCAGTACTTC
-,TRBV11-2,TRBD1,TRBJ2-5,CASSWSGQGLPQETQYF,TGTGCCAGCAGCTGGAGCGGACAGGGTCTACCTCAAGAGACCCAGTACTTC
-,TRBV6-5,-,TRBJ1-4,CASQGSTNEKLFF,TGTGCCAGCCAGGGTTCAACTAATGAAAAACTGTTTTTT
-,TRBV7-6,TRBD1,TRBJ2-7,CASSQGQGPDYEQYF,TGTGCCAGCAGCCAGGGACAGGGCCCAGACTACGAGCAGTACTTC
-,TRBV19,-,TRBJ2-5,CASRDSLRQETQYF,TGTGCCAGTAGGGACAGCCTACGACAAGAGACCCAGTACTTC
-,TRBV28,-,TRBJ1-5,CASSLRGGINQPQHF,TGTGCCAGCAGTTTACGTGGGGGGATAAATCAGCCCCAGCATTTT
-,TRBV27,TRBD2,TRBJ2-7,CASSPGVGRRYEQYF,TGTGCCAGCAGTCCCGGCGTCGGGAGGCGGTACGAGCAGTACTTC
once,TRBV5-1,-,TRBJ2-7,CASSLGPGNYEQYF,TGCGCCAGCAGCTTGGGGCCGGGGAACTACGAGCAGTACTTC
-,TRBV6-2/TRBV6-3,-,TRBJ1-1,CASSSGREARETEAFF,TGTGCCAGCAGTTCCGGCAGGGAGGCCCGGGAGACTGAAGCTTTCTTT
-,TRBV7-6,TRBD1,TRBJ1-2,CASSQRQGIREFGYTF,TGTGCCAGCAGCCAAAGACAGGGGATAAGGGAGTTTGGCTACACCTTC
-,TRBV11-3,-,TRBJ1-1,CASSLDWRGSTTEAFF,TGTGCCAGCAGCTTAGATTGGAGGGGTTCGACCACTGAAGCTTTCTTT
-,TRBV19,-,TRBJ1-3,CASSISAGEGNTIYF,TGTGCCAGTAGTATTTCGGCAGGGGAAGGAAACACCATATATTTT
-,TRBV2,TRBD1,TRBJ2-1,CASSLGGQGAISEQFF,TGTGCCAGCAGCTTGGGAGGACAGGGGGCAATTAGTGAGCAGTTCTTC
-,TRBV7-2,TRBD2,TRBJ2-5,CASSYFSGRETQYF,TGTGCCAGCAGCTATTTTAGCGGGAGAGAGACCCAGTACTTC
-,TRBV5-1,-,TRBJ1-5,CASSRESGYNQPQHF,TGCGCCAGCAGCCGCGAGTCGGGGTACAATCAGCCCCAGCATTTT